The 19 T cell receptor beta chains below come from one sample, sequenced in a study of patients and donors after allogeneic stem cell transplantation. TCRdb ran MiXCR on the RT-PCR reads and lists one entry per CDR3 protein. This table has hundreds of thousands of distinct CDR3 sequences, around an eighth appearing once. Sequenced: blood, either unsorted or a sorted T cell fraction (not recorded which). The receptors originated from a human donor who was either an allogeneic HSCT recipient or a stem cell or donor lymphocyte infusion donor (not recorded which). It is not recorded whose cells these are; they may come from a transplant donor.

This clonotype was seen only a few times. The chain has TRBV15 and TRBJ1-2; D gene uncertain. V lost 0 bases to trimming and J lost 6 bases, with 8 bases between them. CDR3 length: 13 amino acids. CDR1 is LNHNV, CDR2 YYDKDF, per germline (reference sequence). CDR3 residues: CATSRDRIDGYTF. The DNA for the CDR3 is TGTGCCACCAGCAGAGATCGGATCGATGGCTACACCTTC.

J is TRBJ2-7 and V is TRBV6-1, with TRBD2 identical over 13 bases. V dropped 6 bases and J dropped 4; count of bases not matched to a gene: 6. The CDR3 extends over 15 amino acids. The germline V gene has CDR1 MNHNS and CDR2 SASEGT. This chain's CDR3 is CASRTGLAGMYEQYF. The CDR3 nucleotides are TGTGCCAGCAGGACGGGACTAGCGGGAATGTACGAGCAGTACTTC.

This sequence joins TRBV18 and TRBJ1-6; D gene unclear. V dropped 5 bases and J dropped 6 bases, with 11 bases sitting between them. Germline V lookup: CDR1 KGHSH, CDR2 LQKENI. The CDR3 is 14 amino acids. The CDR3: CASSGYGRNSPLHF. The CDR3, as DNA: TGTGCCAGCTCAGGGTACGGGCGTAATTCACCCCTCCACTTT. Drawing the rest from reference TRBV18 and TRBJ1-6, the complete variable domain is NAGVMQNPRHLVRRRGQEARLRCSPMKGHSHVYWYRQLPEEGLKFMVYLQKENIIDESGMPKERFSAEFPKEGPSILRIQQVVRGDSAAYFCASSGYGRNSPLHFGNGTRLTVT.

This clonotype was detected many times. This sequence joins TRBV6-2 or TRBV6-3 and TRBJ2-2; 8 bases fit TRBD1. Trimming cost V 8 bases and J 1 base; bases outside gene matches: 3. CDR3 length: 14 residues. The germline CDR1 and CDR2 sequences are MNHEY and SVGEGT. The CDR3 DNA follows: TGTGCCAGCGGCACAGGGGGGAACACCGGGGAGCTGTTTTTT. Its translation: CASGTGGNTGELFF.

V gene TRBV5-6 combines with J gene TRBJ2-7; 9 nucleotides match TRBD2. This CDR3 spans 16 amino acids. The germline V gene has CDR1 SGHDT and CDR2 YYEEEE. The junction had 6 bases not matched to a gene; V was cut back by 0 bases and J by 2 bases. The CDR3 is CASSLDGGRGPYEQYF. The CDR3 nucleotides read TGTGCCAGCAGCTTGGACGGCGGGAGGGGTCCCTACGAGCAGTACTTC.

In this sample, this clonotype turned up many times. CDR3 amino acids: CASRSWGGTEAFF. CDR3 nucleotide sequence: TGTGCCAGCAGATCTTGGGGGGGCACTGAAGCTTTCTTT. This chain uses TRBV6-1 with TRBJ1-1; perhaps TRBD1 as D (5 bases). This CDR3 has 13 residues. The germline gives CDR1 MNHNS, CDR2 SASEGT. Trimming removed 6 bases at V and 4 bases at J, with 12 bases between.

The chain links TRBV7-2 to TRBJ1-2; tentatively, D is TRBD1 (5 bases). The CDR3 covers 16 residues. CDR1 is SGHTA, CDR2 FQGNSA, per germline. V lost 5 bases to trimming and J lost 8 bases, with 24 bases between them. CDR3 sequence (DNA): TGTGCCAGCAGCCCTACCCCCGACGGGACCCACAGGGGCTACACCTTC. Its protein is CASSPTPDGTHRGYTF. Supplemented by reference TRBV7-2 and TRBJ1-2, the full variable domain reads GAGVSQSPSNKVTEKGKDVELRCDPISGHTALYWYRQSLGQGLEFLIYFQGNSAPDKSGLPSDRFSAERTGGSVSTLTIQRTQQEDSAVYLCASSPTPDGTHRGYTFGSGTRLTVV.

The chain carries TRBV6-1 and TRBJ1-6; D gene unclear. CDR1 is MNHNS, CDR2 SASEGT, per germline. This CDR3 is built from 15 residues. With 7 bases removed from V and 0 bases from J, the gap between germline ends came to 10 bases. CDR3 nucleotide sequence: TGTGCCAGCAAGGAGGAGAGCTCCTATAATTCACCCCTCCACTTT. Encoded protein: CASKEESSYNSPLHF.

The chain carries TRBV7-3 and TRBJ2-2; TRBD1 might be the D (7 bases). The CDR3 has 18 residues. Trimming removed 5 bases from V and 2 bases from J, with 21 bases in between. Germline assignment: CDR1 SGHTA and CDR2 FQGTGA. The chain's CDR3 is CASSPGGSGRLNTGELFF. The CDR3 nucleotides are TGTGCCAGCAGCCCAGGGGGGTCTGGGCGGCTTAACACCGGGGAGCTGTTTTTT.

This clonotype appeared many times. This CDR3 reads CSVVEGPSGYTF. The CDR3 DNA is TGCAGCGTTGTAGAGGGGCCCTCTGGCTACACCTTC. The chain has TRBV29-1 and TRBJ1-2, with D tentatively TRBD1 (5 bases). Trimming removed 4 bases from V and 7 bases from J, with 13 bases in between. Germline lookup yields CDR1 SQVTM and CDR2 ANQGSEA. The length of the CDR3 is 12 residues.

This chain connects TRBV3-1 to TRBJ2-5; TRBD1 is a possible D gene (6 bases). The V gene's germline CDR1 is LGHDT and CDR2 YNNKEL (reference sequence). The V and J ends lost 2 bases and 0 bases respectively, with 10 bases between them. The CDR3 spans 15 residues. The CDR3 DNA sequence: TGTGCCAGCAGCCAATCGGACAGTCACCAAGAGACCCAGTACTTC. Translating it yields CASSQSDSHQETQYF.

The V and J genes are TRBV6-1 and TRBJ2-3; no clear D. Per the germline V gene, CDR1 is MNHNS and CDR2 is SASEGT. The V end was cut by 7 bases, the J end by 2 bases, with 10 bases between. This CDR3 has 13 amino acids. DNA of the CDR3: TGTGCCAGCAATCGGGCAGACACAGATACGCAGTATTTT. Its translation: CASNRADTDTQYF.

This sequence joins TRBV19 and TRBJ2-5, with 14 nucleotides matching TRBD2. The CDR3 runs 15 residues. Germline V CDR1 and CDR2: LNHDA, SQIVND (reference sequence). V dropped 5 bases and J dropped 5; count of bases not matched to a gene: 4. The CDR3 coding sequence is TGTGCCAGTAGTTCGGGACTAGCGGGAGTGGAGACCCAGTACTTC. It translates to CASSSGLAGVETQYF. The complete variable domain, with remaining parts taken from reference TRBV19 and TRBJ2-5, reads DGGITQSPKYLFRKEGQNVTLSCEQNLNHDAMYWYRQDPGQGLRLIYYSQIVNDFQKGDIAEGYSVSREKKESFPLTVTSAQKNPTAFYLCASSSGLAGVETQYFGPGTRLLVL.

This clonotype was detected ten times or more. The chain links TRBV7-3 to TRBJ1-5; weak D call: TRBD1 (5 bases). This CDR3 has 15 amino acids. CDR1 and CDR2 from the germline V gene are SGHTA and FQGTGA. Between the trimmed V and J ends, which lost 3 bases and 4 bases, there was a span of 13 bases. CDR3 in amino acids: CASSFIGTPNQPQHF. As DNA, the CDR3 is TGTGCCAGCAGCTTTATCGGGACCCCTAATCAGCCCCAGCATTTT.

This chain connects TRBV20-1 to TRBJ2-7; the match to TRBD1 covers 7 bases. V shed 5 bases, J shed 5 bases, and the junction held 9 bases outside the gene matches. The CDR3 extends over 13 amino acids. The germline gives CDR1 DFQATT, CDR2 SNEGSKA (reference sequence). CDR3 bases: TGCAGTGCTGGAGGACAGGCCATCGACGAGCAGTACTTC. Translation: CSAGGQAIDEQYF.

CDR3 bases: TGTGCCTGGAGTAATCCAGGGGGCCACACTGAAGCTTTCTTT. Translating gives CAWSNPGGHTEAFF. This chain links TRBV30 with TRBJ1-1; 8 nucleotides agree with TRBD1. The CDR3 loop spans 14 amino acids. The V and J ends lost 2 bases and 3 bases, in that order; junction bases with no gene match: 5. Germline V lookup: CDR1 GTSNPN, CDR2 SVGIG (reference sequence).

This clonotype turned up a few times. CDR3 in DNA: TGCAGTGCTAGACCCGACAGGGGGCAGGGAGGCTACACCTTC. Translating gives CSARPDRGQGGYTF. The chain has TRBV20-1 and TRBJ1-2, with 10 bases matching TRBD1. The J segment lost 8 bases and the V segment lost 2 bases, leaving 8 bases of the junction unmatched. Germline values: CDR1 DFQATT, CDR2 SNEGSKA (reference sequence). This CDR3 is 14 amino acids long.

This clonotype was detected only a few times. The chain carries TRBV5-5 and TRBJ2-7; D perhaps matches TRBD2 (5 bases). CDR3 length: 13 residues. Germline CDR1 is SGHKS and CDR2 is YYEKEE (reference sequence). Trimming took 3 bases from V and 2 from J, leaving 9 bases between them. The CDR3 loop reads CASSSHGAYEQYF. The CDR3 DNA follows: TGTGCCAGCAGCTCCCACGGGGCCTACGAGCAGTACTTC.

This sequence joins TRBV12-3 or TRBV12-4 and TRBJ2-2; D possibly matches TRBD1 or TRBD2 (5 bases each). V dropped 8 bases and J dropped 1 base, with 20 bases sitting between them. The CDR3 spans 17 residues. CDR3 coding DNA: TGTGCCAGCTATGGTGGGACCTTTACAGAGAACACCGGGGAGCTGTTTTTT. The encoded protein is CASYGGTFTENTGELFF.